These 25 T cell receptor beta chains share one sample of origin, sequenced in a study of blood T cells in healthy people across ages. PCR was performed a second time for 7 to 11 cycles using a sample-barcoded 5' primer and a J-beta primer mix. TCRdb used MiXCR to reprocess the 5' RACE reads, holding one entry per CDR3 protein. The table shows some 1.5 million distinct CDR3 sequences, with 28% occurring only once. The sample taken for sequencing was blood. These receptors originate from a woman aged 25 to 39 in good health.

This sequence joins TRBV7-6 and TRBJ2-7; 8 bases are a match to TRBD1. V trimming: 1 base; J trimming: 4 bases; junction bases outside the gene matches: 9. This CDR3 is 16 amino acids long. From germline, CDR1 is SGHVS and CDR2 FNYEAQ. CDR3 bases: TGTGCCAGCAGCTTAGTGCGTCAACAGGGGGTTTACGAGCAGTACTTC. It yields the protein CASSLVRQQGVYEQYF.

This clonotype was seen more than once but under ten times. A much larger clone differs by one base, so this may be a read error. The chain couples TRBV4-3 to TRBJ2-7; 10 positions match TRBD2. Germline CDR1 reads LGHNA; CDR2 reads YSLEER. The J segment lost 9 bases and the V segment lost 3 bases, leaving 11 bases of the junction unmatched. The CDR3 has 15 amino acids. The CDR3 DNA reads as TGCGCCAGCAGCCAGATGAGGCTAGCGGGAGAGGTGCAGTACTTC. Protein sequence: CASSQMRLAGEVQYF.

A note on this clonotype: This may arise from a read error, as a much more abundant clone is one base away. CDR3 region: CGVVIARNNEQFF. The CDR3 region has the DNA TGCGGCGTTGTAATAGCGAGGAACAATGAGCAGTTCTTC. This chain uses TRBV29-1 with TRBJ2-1, with a possible D match to TRBD2 (5 bases). The CDR3 length is 13 residues. Germline V gene lookup returns CDR1 SQVTM and CDR2 ANQGSEA.

This chain links TRBV21-1 with TRBJ2-7; the listed D gene, TRBD2, was not tested against the DNA. TRBV21-1 is an annotated pseudogene. CDR3 length equals 12 residues. The CDR3 reads CASSPATAVQYF. CDR3 nucleotides: TGTGCCAGCAGCCCGGCGACAGCGGTGCAGTACTTC.

V gene TRBV7-2 combines with J gene TRBJ2-1; 7 bases map to TRBD1. The CDR3 totals 15 residues. Germline loops: CDR1 SGHTA, CDR2 FQGNSA. The V gene end was trimmed by 7 bases and the J gene end by 3 bases; junction bases not matched to a gene: 9. CDR3 sequence reads: CASTGRQGGYNEQFF. CDR3 nucleotide sequence: TGTGCCAGCACCGGACGACAGGGTGGCTACAATGAGCAGTTCTTC.

This clonotype was detected a few times. The rearrangement uses TRBV9 and TRBJ1-2; weak D call: TRBD1 (5 bases). Looked up from germline, CDR1 is SGDLS and CDR2 is YYNGEE. Trimming removed 0 bases from V and 5 bases from J, with 14 bases in between. The CDR3 runs 15 residues. The chain's CDR3 is CASSVEGRVEYGYTF. The CDR3 DNA reads TGTGCCAGCAGCGTAGAGGGCAGGGTGGAGTATGGCTACACCTTC. Full variable domain (remainder filled in from reference TRBV9 and TRBJ1-2): DSGVTQTPKHLITATGQRVTLRCSPRSGDLSVYWYQQSLDQGLQFLIQYYNGEERAKGNILERFSAQQFPDLHSELNLSSLELGDSALYFCASSVEGRVEYGYTFGSGTRLTVV.

CDR3 residues: CASSYGHLAPDTQYF. The CDR3, as DNA: TGTGCCAGTAGCTACGGGCATCTAGCACCCGATACGCAGTATTTT. The chain employs TRBV6-6 and TRBJ2-3; D is perhaps TRBD2 (5 bases). Between the trimmed V and J ends, which lost 9 bases and 6 bases, there was a span of 22 bases. The CDR3 runs to 15 residues. Per germline, CDR1 MNHNY and CDR2 SVGAGI (reference sequence).

This clonotype was counted between two and nine times. A much larger clone differs from this one at a single base, so this may be a read error. This sequence joins TRBV20-1 and TRBJ2-3, with D possibly called TRBD1 or TRBD2 (5 bases each). Germline V gene data show CDR1 as DFQATT and CDR2 as SNEGSKA (reference sequence). The V and J ends lost 5 bases and 2 bases respectively, with 14 bases between them. This CDR3 has 14 amino acids. The CDR3 nucleotides are TGCAGTGCTCTGGACATGGGGGACACAGATACGCAGTATTTT. It is translated as CSALDMGDTDTQYF.

V is TRBV6-2 or TRBV6-3 and J is TRBJ1-1; D ambiguous. Trimming pared 5 bases from V and 0 bases from J, leaving 10 bases between. Germline V gene sequence: CDR1 MNHEY, CDR2 SVGEGT. This CDR3 is 14 amino acids long. For the CDR3, the DNA is TGTGCCAGCAGTGACGCTAACATGAACACTGAAGCTTTCTTT. Encoded protein: CASSDANMNTEAFF.

The chain links TRBV3-1 to TRBJ1-2; TRBD1 matches 9 bases. The CDR3 length is 14 residues. Trimming at V came to 4 bases and at J to 7 bases, leaving 7 bases not matched to a gene. Per germline, CDR1 LGHDT and CDR2 YNNKEL (reference sequence). The CDR3 spells CASSRTGGGGGYTF. CDR3 nucleotide sequence: TGTGCCAGCAGCCGAACAGGGGGCGGGGGTGGCTACACCTTC.

The J gene is TRBJ1-1, the V gene TRBV10-1; D ambiguous. This CDR3 has 14 amino acids. Germline values: CDR1 WNHNN, CDR2 SYGVQD (reference sequence). V was shortened by 4 bases and J by 4 bases, with 13 bases between the two germline ends. The CDR3 is CASSGLYGGTEAFF. The CDR3 region has the DNA TGCGCCAGCAGTGGCCTCTACGGCGGCACTGAAGCTTTCTTT.

Comments on this clonotype: The junction and the germline gene differ at one end; a read error may be behind it. The chain uses TRBV5-5 and TRBJ1-1, with 7 bases that match TRBD1. Germline V lookup: CDR1 SGHKS, CDR2 YYEKEE (reference sequence). The CDR3 has 14 residues. CDR3 DNA sequence: TGTGTCAGCAGCTTAGGACAGGTCTTCCCTGAAGCTTTCTTT. Its translation is CVSSLGQVFPEAFF.

The chain is built from TRBV5-5 and TRBJ1-5; D is unresolved. Per the germline V gene, CDR1 is SGHKS and CDR2 is YYEKEE (reference sequence). The CDR3 consists of 15 residues. The V end lost 2 bases, the J end lost 4 bases, and 13 bases lay between the germline ends. The CDR3 DNA is TGTGCCAGCAGCTTCATCTTTGGGATAAATCAGCCCCAGCATTTT. Translation: CASSFIFGINQPQHF.

In this sample, this clonotype turned up once. This sequence joins TRBV5-1 and TRBJ1-1; D is ambiguous. Germline V gene lookup returns CDR1 SGHRS and CDR2 YFSETQ. This CDR3 has 13 amino acids. Trimming left V 7 bases short and J 3 bases short, with 13 bases between. This chain's CDR3 is CASGQGRDTEAFF. Here the CDR3 DNA reads TGCGCCAGCGGCCAAGGAAGGGACACTGAAGCTTTCTTT.

The chain recombines TRBV30 with TRBJ2-7, with 11 nucleotides matching TRBD1. The ends lost 4 bases at V and 4 bases at J; junction bases unmatched: 6. CDR3 length: 14 amino acids. The germline CDR1 and CDR2 sequences are GTSNPN and SVGIG (reference sequence). CDR3 loop: CAWTHGTGGYEQYF. As DNA, the CDR3 is TGTGCCTGGACCCACGGGACAGGGGGGTACGAGCAGTACTTC.

In this sample, this clonotype turned up a few times. V gene TRBV19 combines with J gene TRBJ2-5; D not resolved. CDR3 size: 17 residues. Germline-derived CDR1 and CDR2 are LNHDA and SQIVND (reference sequence). Deletions cut 0 bases from V and 0 bases from J, with 14 bases between. The CDR3 sequence is CASSIDGQMGYQETQYF. The CDR3 region has the DNA TGTGCCAGTAGTATAGACGGGCAGATGGGCTACCAAGAGACCCAGTACTTC.

In the case of this clonotype: A much larger clone lies one base from this, so it may be a read error. The CDR3 reads CTSSLEAAETQYF. The CDR3 DNA follows: TGTACCAGCAGCTTGGAAGCAGCAGAGACCCAGTACTTC. V is TRBV5-4 and J is TRBJ2-5; D is unresolved. Germline V lookup: CDR1 SGHNT, CDR2 YYREEE (reference sequence). The CDR3 runs to 13 residues.

In the case of this clonotype: The germline gene is not matched at one end of the junction; a read error may be the cause. The gene calls are TRBV29-1 and TRBJ1-1; no reliable D call. This CDR3 contains 12 residues. CDR1 and CDR2 from the germline V gene are SQVTM and ANQGSEA. DNA of the CDR3: TGCAGCGCTGAAGATCGGCGGGCTGAAGCTTTCTTT. Protein sequence: CSAEDRRAEAFF.

The J gene is TRBJ1-4, the V gene TRBV7-9; D is unresolved. The CDR3 covers 14 residues. Germline CDR1 and CDR2: SEHNR and FQNEAQ (reference sequence). V was cut by 5 bases and J by 5 bases, with 12 bases left in between. The CDR3 DNA reads TGTGCCAGCAGCGCCGGCCGGGTAAATGAAAAACTGTTTTTT. Translation gives CASSAGRVNEKLFF.

The rearrangement links TRBV7-2 to TRBJ2-7, with 8 bases lining up with TRBD2. The DNA matches TRBJ2-5 better at its end, which makes the J call doubtful. The CDR3 is 15 residues long. Germline V lookup: CDR1 SGHTA, CDR2 FQGNSA. CDR3 coding DNA: TGTGCCAGCAGCTTCCCCGGGGGGGTAAAAGAGACCCAGTACTTC. This translates into CASSFPGGVKETQYF.

At least ten counts were recorded for this clonotype. The rearrangement uses TRBV7-2 and TRBJ2-3; 9 bases agree with TRBD2. CDR1 and CDR2 from the germline V gene are SGHTA and FQGNSA. The V and J ends lost 4 bases and 0 bases, in that order; junction bases with no gene match: 14. This CDR3 is 19 amino acids long. The CDR3 spells CASSYRASGMLSSTDTQYF. The CDR3 DNA reads as TGTGCCAGCAGCTATCGTGCTAGCGGGATGCTTTCTAGCACAGATACGCAGTATTTT.

Ten or more counts support this clonotype. The rearrangement joins TRBV20-1 to TRBJ2-4; possibly TRBD1 for D (5 bases). Germline values: CDR1 DFQATT, CDR2 SNEGSKA (reference sequence). This CDR3 region has 14 residues. Trimming pared 5 bases from V and 0 bases from J, leaving 11 bases between. The CDR3 reads CSAFQGIAKNIQYF. Written as DNA, the CDR3 is TGCAGTGCTTTTCAGGGCATAGCCAAAAACATTCAGTACTTC.

The V call is TRBV20-1, the J call TRBJ2-1; 7 bases agree with TRBD2. This CDR3 is 15 amino acids long. Unmatched junction bases numbered 9, after V lost 3 bases and J lost 4 bases. Looked up from germline, CDR1 is DFQATT and CDR2 is SNEGSKA (reference sequence). The DNA for the CDR3 is TGCAGTGCTAGTGGTCTCGGGAGGACTTACAATGAGCAGTTCTTC. This sequence encodes CSASGLGRTYNEQFF.

This clonotype was seen many times. The rearrangement joins TRBV7-9 to TRBJ2-1; 12 nucleotides line up with TRBD2. The V gene's germline CDR1 is SEHNR and CDR2 FQNEAQ (reference sequence). This CDR3 region has 15 residues. Unmatched junction bases numbered 6, after V lost 6 bases and J lost 6 bases. The CDR3 reads CASSLLAGGPNEQFF. For the CDR3, the DNA is TGTGCCAGCAGTTTACTAGCGGGGGGACCCAATGAGCAGTTCTTC.

The sample holds a few counts of this clonotype. The chain combines TRBV20-1 with TRBJ2-6, with a tentative D call TRBD1 (6 bases). V lost 5 bases, J lost 4 bases, and 15 bases lay in between. There are 15 residues in the CDR3. CDR1 DFQATT and CDR2 SNEGSKA come from the germline V gene (reference sequence). The CDR3, as DNA: TGCAGTGCTCCCAACAGGGCGTCGGGGGCCAACGTCCTGACTTTC. Encoded protein: CSAPNRASGANVLTF.